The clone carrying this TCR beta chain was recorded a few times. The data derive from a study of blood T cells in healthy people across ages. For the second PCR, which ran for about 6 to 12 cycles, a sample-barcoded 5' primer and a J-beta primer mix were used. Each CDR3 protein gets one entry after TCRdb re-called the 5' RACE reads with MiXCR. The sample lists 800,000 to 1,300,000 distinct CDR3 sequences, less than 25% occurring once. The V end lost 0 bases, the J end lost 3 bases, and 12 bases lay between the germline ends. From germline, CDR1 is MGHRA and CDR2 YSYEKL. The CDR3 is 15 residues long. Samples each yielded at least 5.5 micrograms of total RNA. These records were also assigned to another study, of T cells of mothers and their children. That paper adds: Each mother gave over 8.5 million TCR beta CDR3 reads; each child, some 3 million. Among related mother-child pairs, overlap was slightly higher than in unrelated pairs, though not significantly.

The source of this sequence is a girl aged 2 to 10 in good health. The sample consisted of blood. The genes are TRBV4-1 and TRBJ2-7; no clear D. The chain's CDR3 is CASSQDRFDRYEQYF. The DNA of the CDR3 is TGCGCCAGCAGCCAAGACAGGTTCGACCGCTACGAGCAGTACTTC.